A single sample is the source of the 19 T cell receptor beta chains below, sequenced in a study of T-cell reconstitution after alpha-beta-depleted transplantation in children. As it was prepared, the TCRbeta library received unique molecular identifiers. TCRdb ran MiXCR on the PCR reads and lists one entry per CDR3 protein. In the table there are almost 500,000 distinct CDR3 sequences, 12% of which are singletons. The sample here was PBMCs from the stem cell graft donor, taken from the stem cell graft. These receptor sequences come from a human donor who donated a stem cell graft to a child with combined immunodeficiency.

V usage is TRBV11-1 and J usage is TRBJ2-7, with TRBD1 matching over 7 bases. V lost 2 bases and J lost 2; bases outside the gene matches: 6. Germline assignment: CDR1 SGHAT and CDR2 FQDESV (reference sequence). CDR3 size: 15 residues. The CDR3 protein is CASSLPRGSTYEQYF. Here the CDR3 DNA reads TGTGCCAGCAGCTTACCCAGGGGGTCGACCTACGAGCAGTACTTC.

This clonotype was recorded only once. The V and J genes are TRBV6-2 or TRBV6-3 and TRBJ2-3, with 12 bases lining up with TRBD1. CDR3 length: 16 amino acids. The V gene end was trimmed by 5 bases and the J gene end by 2 bases; junction bases not matched to a gene: 5. Germline CDR1 reads MNHEY; CDR2 reads SVGEGT. CDR3 nucleotides: TGTGCCAGCAGTCTTCGGGACAGGGGGCCCACAGATACGCAGTATTTT. Its translation is CASSLRDRGPTDTQYF.

This clonotype was counted a few times. The junction shows a germline mismatch at one end, possibly a read error. V is TRBV5-1 and J is TRBJ2-1; 13 nucleotides agree with TRBD2. The CDR3 runs 16 residues. Germline V gene data show CDR1 as SGHRS and CDR2 as YFSETQ. The CDR3 here is CASSLAGLAGSEPASF. The CDR3 nucleotides read TGCGCCAGCAGCTTGGCGGGACTAGCGGGGTCCGAACCTGCGTCCTTC.

The table lists this clonotype with a few counts. The V gene is TRBV12-3 or TRBV12-4, the J gene TRBJ2-2, with a tentative D call TRBD1 (6 bases). There are 17 residues in the CDR3. Trimming left V 5 bases short and J 3 bases short, with 19 bases between. CDR3 amino acids: CASSLTDRPLYTGELFF. The CDR3, as DNA: TGTGCCAGCAGTCTGACCGACAGGCCGCTATACACCGGGGAGCTGTTTTTT.

In its sample, this clonotype was seen a few times. V is TRBV5-1 and J is TRBJ2-3; the D gene is possibly TRBD2 (6 bases). The CDR3 consists of 16 residues. The germline CDR1 and CDR2 sequences are SGHRS and YFSETQ. The ends were cut back, 2 bases at V and 8 bases at J, with 21 bases in the middle. DNA of the CDR3: TGCGCCAGCAGCTTTGAAGCGGCGGGAAAAGTGGTTACGCAGTATTTT. Protein: CASSFEAAGKVVTQYF.

The chain recombines TRBV10-3 with TRBJ2-3; TRBD2 matches at 9 bases. V was clipped by 3 bases and J by 2 bases; unmatched bases: 9. CDR1 and CDR2 (germline): ENHRY, SYGVKD. The CDR3 sequence is 17 residues long. CDR3: CAISEMASGTPTDTQYF. CDR3 nucleotide sequence: TGTGCCATCAGTGAAATGGCTAGCGGGACCCCCACAGATACGCAGTATTTT.

This clonotype was counted many times. This chain joins TRBV12-3 or TRBV12-4 and TRBJ2-7; possible D gene TRBD2, 6 bases. V lost 6 bases, J lost 7 bases, and 13 bases lay in between. The CDR3 runs to 12 residues. CDR3: CASSPGGSEQYF. In DNA, the CDR3 is TGTGCCAGCAGCCCCGGGGGTTCGGAGCAGTACTTC.

This clonotype was seen repeatedly, ten times or more. The V and J genes are TRBV5-6 and TRBJ2-7; possibly TRBD1 for D (5 bases). Trimming stripped 2 bases from V and 9 bases from J, with 12 bases between. This CDR3 has 12 residues. The germline gives CDR1 SGHDT, CDR2 YYEEEE. CDR3 region: CASSLQELGQYF. CDR3 nucleotides: TGTGCCAGCAGCTTACAGGAACTTGGGCAGTACTTC.

The gene calls are TRBV12-3 or TRBV12-4 and TRBJ2-3, with 9 bases aligning to TRBD1. This CDR3 spans 15 amino acids. The J segment lost 2 bases and the V segment lost 5 bases, leaving 5 bases of the junction unmatched. The CDR3: CASSKGQGLTDTQYF. CDR3 sequence (DNA): TGTGCCAGCAGTAAGGGACAGGGCCTCACAGATACGCAGTATTTT.

The chain combines TRBV2 with TRBJ2-7; the D call may be TRBD1 or TRBD2 (6 bases each). The V and J ends lost 2 bases and 0 bases respectively, with 11 bases between them. Germline V lookup: CDR1 SNHLY, CDR2 FYNNEI. The CDR3 sequence is 15 residues long. DNA for the CDR3: TGTGCCAGCAGTGAACAGGGGAGGTCCTCCTACGAGCAGTACTTC. It is translated as CASSEQGRSSYEQYF.

The J gene is TRBJ2-5, the V gene TRBV15, with D tentatively TRBD1 (6 bases). This CDR3 region has 14 residues. Germline V gene lookup returns CDR1 LNHNV and CDR2 YYDKDF (reference sequence). The V end lost 4 bases, the J end lost 5 bases, and 14 bases lay between the germline ends. The CDR3 DNA is TGTGCCACCAGCAATTGGGGGCAGGGTGAGACCCAGTACTTC. Its protein product is CATSNWGQGETQYF.

The chain combines TRBV5-1 with TRBJ2-7; D not certain. V was trimmed by 1 base and J by 2 bases, leaving 7 bases between them. There are 13 residues in the CDR3. CDR1 and CDR2 (germline): SGHRS, YFSETQ. The CDR3 nucleotides are TGCGCCAGCAGCTTGTACCCCACCTACGAGCAGTACTTC. This gives the protein CASSLYPTYEQYF.

The sample holds many counts of this clonotype. The chain is built from TRBV12-3 or TRBV12-4 and TRBJ1-1; D not resolved. Trimming shortened V by 4 bases and J by 9 bases, and 18 bases separated the two germline ends. The CDR3 extends over 14 amino acids. Here the CDR3 DNA reads TGTGCCAGCAGTTCTCATCTGACGGGATTGAAAGCTTTCTTT. Protein: CASSSHLTGLKAFF.

The gene calls are TRBV12-3 or TRBV12-4 and TRBJ1-3; perhaps TRBD1 as D (5 bases). V was shortened by 1 base and J by 0 bases, with 16 bases between the two germline ends. The length of the CDR3 is 18 residues. CDR3 sequence reads: CASSLDPGPTVSGNTIYF. The DNA for the CDR3 is TGTGCCAGCAGTTTAGACCCCGGCCCGACAGTCTCTGGAAACACCATATATTTT.

The chain joins TRBV28 to TRBJ2-5, with 8 bases identical to TRBD2. The CDR3 length is 14 residues. With 7 bases clipped from V and 1 base from J, the junction kept 5 bases outside the gene matches. Germline V gene data show CDR1 as MDHEN and CDR2 as SYDVKM. CDR3 DNA sequence: TGTGCCAGCATTCGAGCGGGGGCCCAAGAGACCCAGTACTTC. Protein: CASIRAGAQETQYF.

This clonotype was recorded many times. The chain links TRBV29-1 to TRBJ2-5; weak D call: TRBD1 (6 bases). The CDR3 is 10 amino acids. Looked up from germline, CDR1 is SQVTM and CDR2 is ANQGSEA. Trimming pared 6 bases from V and 4 bases from J, leaving 6 bases between. This CDR3 reads CSVGGETQYF. The CDR3 bases are TGCAGCGTAGGGGGAGAGACCCAGTACTTC.

This clonotype was seen a handful of times. This sequence joins TRBV7-3 and TRBJ2-2, with unresolved D. The germline V gene encodes CDR1 SGHTA and CDR2 FQGTGA. This CDR3 region has 17 residues. Between the trimmed V and J ends, which lost 5 bases and 6 bases, there was a span of 22 bases. CDR3 sequence: CASSPNAGPYTPGELFF. In DNA form, the CDR3 reads TGTGCCAGCAGCCCCAACGCCGGACCCTACACGCCCGGGGAGCTGTTTTTT. The whole variable domain, remainder taken from reference TRBV7-3 and TRBJ2-2, is GAGVSQTPSNKVTEKGKYVELRCDPISGHTALYWYRQSLGQGPEFLIYFQGTGAADDSGLPNDRFFAVRPEGSVSTLKIQRTERGDSAVYLCASSPNAGPYTPGELFFGEGSRLTVL.

This clonotype turned up a few times. This rearrangement joins TRBV30 to TRBJ2-7; TRBD2 is a possible D gene (5 bases). This CDR3 spans 14 amino acids. Germline V gene data show CDR1 as GTSNPN and CDR2 as SVGIG (reference sequence). V dropped 0 bases and J dropped 5 bases, with 14 bases sitting between them. The CDR3 DNA sequence: TGTGCCTGGAGTGTATTCGGGATCGGCCACGAGCAGTACTTC. Protein product: CAWSVFGIGHEQYF.

V usage is TRBV6-2 or TRBV6-3 and J usage is TRBJ2-3; possible D gene TRBD2, 5 bases. CDR3 length: 15 amino acids. CDR1 is MNHEY and CDR2 is SVGEGT in the germline V gene. V was pared by 5 bases and J by 8 bases, with 20 bases between. In DNA form, the CDR3 reads TGTGCCAGCAGTCCCCTTAGAAGTGTGGGGAGTACGCAGTATTTT. This sequence encodes CASSPLRSVGSTQYF.